This T cell receptor (beta chain) was found in a study of radiation and T cells in renal cell carcinoma. Libraries were prepared by immunoSEQ multiplex PCR; TCRdb keeps only in-frame clonotypes and omits some of them. Here the sample spans approximately 170,000 clones, roughly 90% being singletons. Time point meaning: blood 4 weeks post-SBRT, at nephrectomy. Treatment described: 15 Gy SBRT to primary tumor, nephrectomy 4 weeks later. This renal cell carcinoma was of the clear cell type. A word on this clone: The target antigen is unknown.

Study results and limitations: No pretreatment tumor biopsies were available for baseline clonotypes.

The input for sequencing was blood, taken from a patient whose treatment included radiotherapy and nephrectomy. The receptor's source is a woman aged 50 to 60 with renal cell carcinoma.

Here the CDR3 DNA reads TGCGCCAGCAGTCCCCGGACAGGGTCAAACGACAATGAGCAGTTCTTC. This translates into CASSPRTGSNDNEQFF. The V gene is TRBV5-1, the J gene TRBJ2-1; 8 bases map to TRBD1. Germline CDR1 is SGHRS and CDR2 is YFSETQ. With V trimmed by 5 bases and J by 5 bases, 12 bases remained unmatched. This CDR3 spans 16 amino acids.